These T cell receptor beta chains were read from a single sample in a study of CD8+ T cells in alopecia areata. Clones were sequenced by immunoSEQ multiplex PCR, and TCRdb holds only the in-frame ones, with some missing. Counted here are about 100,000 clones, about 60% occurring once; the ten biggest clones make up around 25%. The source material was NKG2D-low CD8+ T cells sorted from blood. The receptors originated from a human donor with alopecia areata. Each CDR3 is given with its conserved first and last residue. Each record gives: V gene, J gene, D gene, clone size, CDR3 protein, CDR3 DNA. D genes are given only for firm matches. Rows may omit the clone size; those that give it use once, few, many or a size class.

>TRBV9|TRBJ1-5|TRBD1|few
CASSTGGGNQPQHF
TGTGCCAGCAGCACAGGGGGCGGGAATCAGCCCCAGCATTTT
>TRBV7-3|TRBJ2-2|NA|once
CASTSPTGELFF
TGTGCCAGCACGAGTCCCACCGGGGAGCTGTTTTTT
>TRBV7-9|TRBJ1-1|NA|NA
CASSLNTEAFF
TGTGCCAGCAGTCTGAACACTGAAGCTTTCTTT
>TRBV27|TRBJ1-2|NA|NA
CASSQGSGYGYTF
TGTGCCAGCAGTCAGGGGTCTGGCTATGGCTACACCTTC
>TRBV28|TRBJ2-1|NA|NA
CASSFWTGAKDEQFF
TGTGCCAGCAGTTTCTGGACGGGAGCAAAGGATGAGCAGTTCTTC
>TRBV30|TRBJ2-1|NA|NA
CAWSVRVGKGQFF
TGTGCCTGGAGTGTACGGGTCGGGAAGGGGCAGTTCTTC
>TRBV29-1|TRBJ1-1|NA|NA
CSAVQPQGSDTEAFF
TGCAGCGCCGTCCAACCGCAGGGCAGCGACACTGAAGCTTTCTTT
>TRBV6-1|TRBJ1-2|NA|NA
CAILRRGSQNYGYTF
TGTGCCATCCTTCGAAGGGGCAGCCAGAACTATGGCTACACCTTC
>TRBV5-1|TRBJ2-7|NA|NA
CASSSPGEQYF
TGCGCCAGCAGCTCCCCGGGCGAGCAGTACTTC
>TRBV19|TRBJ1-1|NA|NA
CASSILGGNTEAFF
TGTGCCAGTAGTATACTGGGCGGGAACACTGAAGCTTTCTTT
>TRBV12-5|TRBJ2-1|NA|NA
CASGGGFYEQFF
TGTGCTAGTGGTGGGGGTTTCTATGAGCAGTTCTTC
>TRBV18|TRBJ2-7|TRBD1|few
CASSTGDRGNPYEQYF
TGTGCCAGCTCAACAGGGGACAGGGGGAATCCCTACGAGCAGTACTTC
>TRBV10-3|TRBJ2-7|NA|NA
CAISESPRTINEQYF
TGTGCCATCAGTGAGTCGCCCCGAACTATCAACGAGCAGTACTTC
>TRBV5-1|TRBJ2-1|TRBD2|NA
CASSLVSGPYNEQFF
TGCGCCAGCAGCTTGGTTAGCGGGCCCTACAATGAGCAGTTCTTC
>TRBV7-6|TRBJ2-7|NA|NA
CATSPLVDEQYF
TGTGCCACCTCCCCCTTGGTAGACGAGCAGTACTTC
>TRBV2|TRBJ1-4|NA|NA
CASRGQDSTNEKLFF
TGTGCCAGCAGGGGTCAGGACTCGACTAATGAAAAACTGTTTTTT
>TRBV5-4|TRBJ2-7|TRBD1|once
CASSSGQGARTGDEQYF
TGTGCCAGCAGCTCTGGACAGGGGGCAAGAACGGGAGATGAGCAGTACTTC
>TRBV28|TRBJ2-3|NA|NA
CASQTVAWGPESSTDTQYF
TGTGCCAGCCAAACCGTTGCGTGGGGGCCAGAGTCTAGCACAGATACGCAGTATTTT
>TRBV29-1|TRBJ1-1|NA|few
CSVDHPNTEAFF
TGCAGCGTTGACCACCCGAACACTGAAGCTTTCTTT
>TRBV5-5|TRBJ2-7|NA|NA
CASSPIDYEQYF
TGTGCCAGCAGCCCTATCGACTACGAGCAGTACTTC